This record covers a single TCR beta chain. What this receptor recognizes is not known. The input lacks base qualities; no much larger clone sits a single base away. Genomic DNA was extracted from sorted cells with the QIAGEN DNeasy Blood and Tissue Kit for TCRbeta CDR3 sequencing. High-throughput TCRbeta CDR3 sequencing was carried out commercially through immunoSEQ, with PCR amplification with bias correction and internal controls included. The study's processing was this. Unique productive TCRbeta sequences were defined by CDR3 nucleotide sequence where primers matched, and otherwise by CDR3 amino acid sequence together with Vbeta and Jbeta genes. To correct for sorting error, sequences found in more than one sorted population at a frequency ratio of 2:1 or less were discarded, and the remaining shared sequences were assigned to the population with the higher frequency. Donor-reactive sequences were defined as at least 5-fold expanded in CFSE-low cells versus unstimulated cells, with frequency of at least 0.01% in CFSE-low cells. Repertoire divergence was quantified by Jensen-Shannon divergence using the top 100 TCRbeta sequences ranked by frequency. For samples with multiple sequencing runs, sorting error was corrected in each run separately before the runs were combined. Entries here come from immuneACCESS through TCRdb and include only in-frame sequences with V and J called. Some clones fail to appear in such tables; in the studies checked, an unresolved V gene covers under half of the shortfall, and the cause of the remainder is unknown. V and J calls and clone size are those listed in that table; D and trimming were worked out from the DNA. This sample comprises about 15,000 clones, roughly 78% of them detected only once. Clones ranked in the top ten supply approximately 1.9% of the sample.

What this sample's time point label stands for: blood sample drawn before combined kidney and bone marrow transplant. Thawed PBMCs were FACS-sorted into unstimulated Tregs (CD4+CD25+CD127-), CD4+ non-Tregs (CD4+CD25-), CD4 cells and CD8 cells. Prior to Treg sorting, thawed PBMCs were rested overnight at 37 degrees C with roughly 200 IU/ml IL-2. Several combined kidney and bone marrow transplant recipients from the ITN036ST trial were included as patients, and samples were available only from these trial subjects. Healthy control blood was processed by Ficoll density gradient to PBMCs and cryopreserved; patient PBMCs were collected before and after transplant. V is cut back by 2 bases and J by 0 bases, with 6 bases in the junction unmatched. The CDR1 and CDR2 encoded by the germline V gene are SGHTA and FQGNSA. Including cysteine and phenylalanine, the CDR3 has 17 amino acids. Of all the DNA, just the CDR3 is kept, 51 bases in frame from base 1.

The record originates from a study of Tregs in tolerant kidney transplant recipients (dated by TCRdb to the late 2010s). Background for the entire study: The transplants used related donors with nonmyeloablative bone marrow transplantation, and mixed chimerism in the human trials was transient. Before combined kidney and bone marrow transplantation, this study identified donor-specific regulatory T cells using TCRbeta sequencing and then followed those same cells after transplant. Points the paper makes about the study in general: PCR primers changed over time for some patients, so nucleotide-level comparison across those patients' samples was not possible. Although technical replication error seemed to be minimal, the question of biological reproducibility was not addressed directly. Because the study included only a small number of patients, the results must be confirmed in larger populations and under other immunosuppression protocols. Donor-specific Treg expansion exceeded global Treg expansion in tolerant patients, suggesting antigen-driven rather than nonspecific expansion. Expanding Tregs with activated donor B cells appeared to identify the most biologically relevant and donor-specific TCRbeta repertoire.

The rearrangement combines TRBV7-2 with TRBJ2-1; 8 junctional bases match TRBD2. This specimen consisted of Tregs from blood, obtained before the transplant. The receptor was derived from a human donor who received a combined kidney and bone marrow transplant. DNA sequence: TGTGCCAGCAGCTTACGCGGGGGGTCCTACTCCTACAATGAGCAGTTCTTC. This translates into CASSLRGGSYSYNEQFF. The entire variable domain, with the stretches around the CDR3 drawn from the reference TRBV7-2 and TRBJ2-1 proteins, is GAGVSQSPSNKVTEKGKDVELRCDPISGHTALYWYRQSLGQGLEFLIYFQGNSAPDKSGLPSDRFSAERTGGSVSTLTIQRTQQEDSAVYLCASSLRGGSYSYNEQFFGPGTRLTVL.